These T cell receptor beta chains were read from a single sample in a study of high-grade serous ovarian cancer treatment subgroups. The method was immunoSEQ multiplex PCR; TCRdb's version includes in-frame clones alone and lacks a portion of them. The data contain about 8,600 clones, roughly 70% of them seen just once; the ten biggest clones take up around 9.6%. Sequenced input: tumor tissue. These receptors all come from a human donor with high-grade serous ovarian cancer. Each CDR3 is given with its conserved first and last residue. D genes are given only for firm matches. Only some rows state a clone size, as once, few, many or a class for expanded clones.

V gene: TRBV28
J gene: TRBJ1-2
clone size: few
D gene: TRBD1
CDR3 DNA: TGTGCCAGCAGTTTGGACAGGGGGCCAACTAACTATGGCTACACCTTC
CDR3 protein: CASSLDRGPTNYGYTF

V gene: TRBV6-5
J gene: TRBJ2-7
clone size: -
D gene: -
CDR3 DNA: TGTGCCAGCAGTTACGGAGGGAAAGGGGGCTACGAGCAGTACTTC
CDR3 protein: CASSYGGKGGYEQYF

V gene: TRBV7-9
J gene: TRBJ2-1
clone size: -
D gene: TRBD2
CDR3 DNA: TGTGCCAGCAGCAGTCGTCGGCTAGCGGAGAACAATGAGCAGTTCTTC
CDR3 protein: CASSSRRLAENNEQFF

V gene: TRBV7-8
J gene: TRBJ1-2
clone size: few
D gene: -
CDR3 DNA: TGTGCCAGCAGCCCAGGGCCGAACTATGGCTACACCTTC
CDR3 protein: CASSPGPNYGYTF

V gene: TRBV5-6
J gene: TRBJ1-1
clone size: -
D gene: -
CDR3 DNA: TGTGCCAGCAGCCTCAATGTGAACACTGAAGCTTTCTTT
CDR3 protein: CASSLNVNTEAFF

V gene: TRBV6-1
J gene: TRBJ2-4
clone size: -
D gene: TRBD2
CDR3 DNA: TGTGCCAGCAACGGACTAGCGGGAATTGGGAACATTCAGTACTTC
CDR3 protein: CASNGLAGIGNIQYF

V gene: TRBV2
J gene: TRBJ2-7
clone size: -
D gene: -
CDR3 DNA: TGTGCCAGCAGTAGGGGGGGATCGTACGAGCAGTACTTC
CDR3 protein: CASSRGGSYEQYF

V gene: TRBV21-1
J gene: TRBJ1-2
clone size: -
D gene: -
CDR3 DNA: TGTGCCAGCAGCAAAGAAGGACAGGGGGCGGATCCCTATGGCTACACCTTC
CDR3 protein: CASSKEGQGADPYGYTF

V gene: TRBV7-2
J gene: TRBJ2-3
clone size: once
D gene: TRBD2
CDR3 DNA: TGTGCCAGCAGCTTAGCGATAGCGGGAGGCTCAGATACGCAGTATTTT
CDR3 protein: CASSLAIAGGSDTQYF

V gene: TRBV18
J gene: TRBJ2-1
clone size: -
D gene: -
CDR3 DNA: TGTGCCAGCTCACCGCGGTATAGCGTCGACAATGAGCAGTTCTTC
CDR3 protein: CASSPRYSVDNEQFF

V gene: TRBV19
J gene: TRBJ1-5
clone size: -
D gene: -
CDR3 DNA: TGTGCCAGTACCTGGGGGGCTGTTAGCAATCAGCCCCAGCATTTT
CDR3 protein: CASTWGAVSNQPQHF

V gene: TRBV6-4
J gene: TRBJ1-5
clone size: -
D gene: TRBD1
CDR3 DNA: TGTGCCAGCAGCGTCGACAGGGGCCAGCCCCAGCATTTT
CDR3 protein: CASSVDRGQPQHF

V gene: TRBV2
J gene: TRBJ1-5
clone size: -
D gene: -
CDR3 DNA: TGTGCCAGCAGTGCCGGGACTCCGAGTCAGCCCCAGCATTTT
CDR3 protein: CASSAGTPSQPQHF

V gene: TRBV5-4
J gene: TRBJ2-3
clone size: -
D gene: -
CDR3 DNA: TGTGCCAGCAGCTTGGATAGTACGGCCCGAGGGGATACGCAGTATTTT
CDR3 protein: CASSLDSTARGDTQYF

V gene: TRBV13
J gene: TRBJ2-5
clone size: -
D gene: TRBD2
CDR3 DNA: TGTGCCAGCAGCTCCCGCGGCGGGGGGGCGGGAGAGACCCAGTACTTC
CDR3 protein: CASSSRGGGAGETQYF

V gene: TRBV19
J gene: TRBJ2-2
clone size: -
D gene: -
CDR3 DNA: TGTGCCAGTAGTAGAGACAGGATTACCGGGGAGCTGTTTTTT
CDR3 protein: CASSRDRITGELFF

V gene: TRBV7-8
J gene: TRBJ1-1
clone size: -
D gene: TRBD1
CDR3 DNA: TGTGCCAGCAGCTTACTCCAGGGGGTGAACACTGAAGCTTTCTTT
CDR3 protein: CASSLLQGVNTEAFF

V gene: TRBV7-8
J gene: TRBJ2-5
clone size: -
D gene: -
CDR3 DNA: TGTGCCAGCAGCTTAAAAAGGGCAGGGCTCCAAGAGACCCAGTACTTC
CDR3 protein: CASSLKRAGLQETQYF

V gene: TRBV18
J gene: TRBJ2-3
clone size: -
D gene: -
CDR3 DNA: TGTGCCAGCTCACCTCTCTCCGGAGATACGCAGTATTTT
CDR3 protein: CASSPLSGDTQYF

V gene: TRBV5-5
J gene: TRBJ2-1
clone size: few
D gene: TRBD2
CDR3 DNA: TGTGCCAGCAGCCCGGAACCTAGCGGGAGTTACAATGAGCAGTTCTTC
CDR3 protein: CASSPEPSGSYNEQFF

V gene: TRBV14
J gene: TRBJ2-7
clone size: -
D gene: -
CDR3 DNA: TGTGCCAGCAGCCAAGAGATGGGTTGGTCCTACGAGCAGTACTTC
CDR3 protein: CASSQEMGWSYEQYF

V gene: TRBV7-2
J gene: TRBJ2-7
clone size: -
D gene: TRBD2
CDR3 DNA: TGTGCCAGCAGCTTGGGGGGGACTAGCGGGACTGGGCAGTACTTC
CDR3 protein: CASSLGGTSGTGQYF

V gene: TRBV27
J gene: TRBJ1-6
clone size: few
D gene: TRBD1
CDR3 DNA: TGTGCCAGCAGACCGCTTACAGGGGGCAGGGGGTCACCCCTCCACTTT
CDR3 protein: CASRPLTGGRGSPLHF

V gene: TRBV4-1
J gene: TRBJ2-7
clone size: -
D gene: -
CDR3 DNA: TGCGCCAGCAGCCAAGAGATTAGGTCCTACGAGCAGTACTTC
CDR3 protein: CASSQEIRSYEQYF

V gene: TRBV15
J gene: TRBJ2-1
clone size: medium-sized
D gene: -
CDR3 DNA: TGTGCCACCAGCGAGGGGACGTCTGAGCAGTTCTTC
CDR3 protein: CATSEGTSEQFF

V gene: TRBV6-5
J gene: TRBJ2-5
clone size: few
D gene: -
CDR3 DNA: TGTGCCAGCAGTTACTCTTCCCGGGGGAACCAAGAGACCCAGTACTTC
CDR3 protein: CASSYSSRGNQETQYF

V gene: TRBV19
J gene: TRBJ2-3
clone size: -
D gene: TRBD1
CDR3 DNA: TGTGCCAGTAGCAGGGACAGGGGGGATACGCAGTATTTT
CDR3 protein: CASSRDRGDTQYF

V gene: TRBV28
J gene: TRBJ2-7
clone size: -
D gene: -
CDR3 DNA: TGTGCCAGCAGTACCGGGACCCCTCGGGAGCAGTACTTC
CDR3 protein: CASSTGTPREQYF

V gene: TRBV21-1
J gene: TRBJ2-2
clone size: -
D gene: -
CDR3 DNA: TGTGCCAGCAGCCTGGACGGGGGGGGCGCCGGGACCGGGGAGCTGTTTTTT
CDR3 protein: CASSLDGGGAGTGELFF

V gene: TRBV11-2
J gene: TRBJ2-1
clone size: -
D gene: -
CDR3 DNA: TGTGCCAGCAGCCCCCCCCTGGATGAGCAGTTCTTC
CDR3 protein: CASSPPLDEQFF

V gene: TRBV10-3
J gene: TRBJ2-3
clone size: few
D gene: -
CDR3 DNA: TGTGCCACTGCTTTAGGCGGGGACACAGATACGCAGTATTTT
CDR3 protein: CATALGGDTDTQYF

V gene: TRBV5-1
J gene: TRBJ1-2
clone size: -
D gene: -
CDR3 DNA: TGCGCCAGCAGCTTCTCAGGGGTAGGAGGCTACACCTTC
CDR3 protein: CASSFSGVGGYTF

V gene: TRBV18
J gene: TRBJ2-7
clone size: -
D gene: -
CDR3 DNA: TGTGCCAGCTCACCTCAATCCTACGAGCAGTACTTC
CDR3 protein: CASSPQSYEQYF

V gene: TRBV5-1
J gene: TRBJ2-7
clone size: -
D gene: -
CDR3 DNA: TGCGCCAGCAGCTGGAGGGTTTCGGTGGCTTTTCCCTACGAGCAGTACTTC
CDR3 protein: CASSWRVSVAFPYEQYF

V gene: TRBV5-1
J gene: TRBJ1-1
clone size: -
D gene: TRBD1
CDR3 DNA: TGCGCCAGCAGACACAGGGGGGGTAACACTGAAGCTTTCTTT
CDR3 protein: CASRHRGGNTEAFF

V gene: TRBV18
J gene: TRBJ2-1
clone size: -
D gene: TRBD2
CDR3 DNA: TGTGCCAGCTCACCAGGACTAGCAGTCCACAATGAGCAGTTCTTC
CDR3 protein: CASSPGLAVHNEQFF

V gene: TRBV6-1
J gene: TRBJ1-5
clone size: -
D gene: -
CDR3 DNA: TGTGCCAGCAGGGACAGCTACAATCAGCCCCAGCATTTT
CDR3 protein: CASRDSYNQPQHF

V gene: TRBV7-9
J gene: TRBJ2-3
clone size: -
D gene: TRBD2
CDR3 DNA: TGTGCCAGCAGCTTAACTAGCGGCTACACAGATACGCAGTATTTT
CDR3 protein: CASSLTSGYTDTQYF

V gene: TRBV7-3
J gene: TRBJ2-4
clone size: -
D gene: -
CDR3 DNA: TGTGCCAGCAGCTTAAACGGGGGATATGGCAAAAACATTCAGTACTTC
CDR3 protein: CASSLNGGYGKNIQYF

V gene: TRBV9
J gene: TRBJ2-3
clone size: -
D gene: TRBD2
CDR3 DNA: TGTGCCAGCAGCGGACTAGCGGGAGGGACAGATACGCAGTATTTT
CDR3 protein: CASSGLAGGTDTQYF

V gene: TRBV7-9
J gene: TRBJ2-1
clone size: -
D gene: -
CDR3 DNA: TGTGCCAGCAGCTTAGGTAGCTCCTACAATGAGCAGTTCTTC
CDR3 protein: CASSLGSSYNEQFF

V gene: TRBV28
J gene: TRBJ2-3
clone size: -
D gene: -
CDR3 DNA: TGTGCCAGCAGCACTCGGGACAAAATTCAGCGCGATACGCAGTATTTT
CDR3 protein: CASSTRDKIQRDTQYF

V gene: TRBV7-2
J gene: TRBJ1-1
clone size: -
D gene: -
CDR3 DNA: TGTGCCAGCAGCCCCGGAACCCACACTGAAGCTTTCTTT
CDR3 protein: CASSPGTHTEAFF

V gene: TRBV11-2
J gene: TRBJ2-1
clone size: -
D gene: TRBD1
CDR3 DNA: TGTGCCAGCAGCTTAGTCTCCTCCTTTGGGGGACAGGTTATGTATGAGCAGTTCTTC
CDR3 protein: CASSLVSSFGGQVMYEQFF

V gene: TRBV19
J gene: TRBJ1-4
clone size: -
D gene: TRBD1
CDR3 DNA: TGTGCCAGTAGTTCCCGGGACAGACAGGGGCATAATGAAAAACTGTTTTTT
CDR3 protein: CASSSRDRQGHNEKLFF

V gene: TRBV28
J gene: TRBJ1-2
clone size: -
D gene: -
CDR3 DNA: TGTGCCAGCAGTTTCTCCATCACGGACTATGGCTACACCTTC
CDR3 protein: CASSFSITDYGYTF

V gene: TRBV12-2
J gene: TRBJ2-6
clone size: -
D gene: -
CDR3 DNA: TGTGCAAGTCGCTTAGCGTCCGTGATATGGGCTGGGGCCAACGTCCTGACTTTC
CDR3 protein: CASRLASVIWAGANVLTF

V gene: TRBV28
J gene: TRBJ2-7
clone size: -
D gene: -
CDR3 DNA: TGTGCCAGCACTTCAGGGTCCACCACCTCCTACGAGCAGTACTTC
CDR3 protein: CASTSGSTTSYEQYF

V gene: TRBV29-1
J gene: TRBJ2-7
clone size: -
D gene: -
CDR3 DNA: TGCAGCGTTGAGTTGCAGGGGCGCGAGCAGTACTTC
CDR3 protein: CSVELQGREQYF

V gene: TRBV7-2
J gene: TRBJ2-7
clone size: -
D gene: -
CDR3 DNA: TGTGCCAGCAGCATAACCGCCGGGACGATAACCTACGAGCAGTACTTC
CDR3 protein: CASSITAGTITYEQYF

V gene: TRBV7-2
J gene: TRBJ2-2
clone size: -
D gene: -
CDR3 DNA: TGTGCCAGCAGCTTGGACCCCAGCGGCCGGGAGCTGTTTTTT
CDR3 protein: CASSLDPSGRELFF

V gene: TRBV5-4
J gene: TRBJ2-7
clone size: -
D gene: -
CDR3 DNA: TGTGCCAGCAGCTTGGCCCCGGGTCCCCCTCGCGAGCAGTACTTC
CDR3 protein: CASSLAPGPPREQYF

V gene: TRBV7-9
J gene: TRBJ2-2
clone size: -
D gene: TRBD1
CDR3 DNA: TGTGCCAGCAGCCCCGAAAGGGGGACAGGGGGCACCGGGGAGCTGTTTTTT
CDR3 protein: CASSPERGTGGTGELFF

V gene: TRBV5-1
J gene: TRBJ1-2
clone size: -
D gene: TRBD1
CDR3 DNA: TGCGCCAGCAGCTTGGATGCAGGGGGAAATGGCTACACCTTC
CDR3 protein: CASSLDAGGNGYTF

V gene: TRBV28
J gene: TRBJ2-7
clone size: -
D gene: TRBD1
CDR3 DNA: TGTGCCAGCAGCGGGACAGGGGACCTCATTCCCTACGAGCAGTACTTC
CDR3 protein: CASSGTGDLIPYEQYF

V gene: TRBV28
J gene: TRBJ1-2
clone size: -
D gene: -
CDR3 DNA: TGTGCCAGCAGTTTCGGGCAGGGTCGTAGCTACACCTTC
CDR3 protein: CASSFGQGRSYTF

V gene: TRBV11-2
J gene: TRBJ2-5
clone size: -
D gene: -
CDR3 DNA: TGTGCCAGCAGCTGGGGTTTGGGAGAGACCCAGTACTTC
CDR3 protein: CASSWGLGETQYF

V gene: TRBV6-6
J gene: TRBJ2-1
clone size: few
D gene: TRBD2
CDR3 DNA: TGTGCCAGCAGTTACGAGCGGGGCCCCTACAATGAGCAGTTCTTC
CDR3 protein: CASSYERGPYNEQFF

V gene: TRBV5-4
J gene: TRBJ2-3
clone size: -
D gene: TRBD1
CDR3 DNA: TGTGCCAGCAGCCTAGGGACAGTCACAGATACGCAGTATTTT
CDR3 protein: CASSLGTVTDTQYF

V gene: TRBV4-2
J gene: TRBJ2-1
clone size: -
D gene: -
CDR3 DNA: TGTGCCAGCAGAGCGGGTTACAATGAGCAGTTCTTC
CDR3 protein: CASRAGYNEQFF